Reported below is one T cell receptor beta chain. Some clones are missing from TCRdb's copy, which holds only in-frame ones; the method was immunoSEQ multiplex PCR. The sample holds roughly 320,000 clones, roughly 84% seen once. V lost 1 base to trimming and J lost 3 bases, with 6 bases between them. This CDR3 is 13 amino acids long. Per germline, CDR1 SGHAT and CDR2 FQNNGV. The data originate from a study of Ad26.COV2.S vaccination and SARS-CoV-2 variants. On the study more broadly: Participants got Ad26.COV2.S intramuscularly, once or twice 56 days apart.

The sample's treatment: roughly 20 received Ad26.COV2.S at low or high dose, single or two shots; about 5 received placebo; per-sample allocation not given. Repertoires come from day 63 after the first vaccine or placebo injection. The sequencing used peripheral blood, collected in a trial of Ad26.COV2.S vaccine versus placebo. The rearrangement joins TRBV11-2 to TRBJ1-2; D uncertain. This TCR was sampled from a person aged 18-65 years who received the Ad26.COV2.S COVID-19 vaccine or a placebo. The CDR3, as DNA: TGTGCCAGCAGCTTAGGCGGATACTATGGCTACACCTTC. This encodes CASSLGGYYGYTF.